This T cell receptor (beta chain) was sequenced for a study of monozygotic twins with inflammatory bowel disease. CDR3 size: 15 residues. CDR1 is SGHRS and CDR2 is YFSETQ in the germline V gene. About this clonotype itself: As yet, its antigen is unknown.

TCRdb processed the 5' RACE reads again and assigns one entry to each CDR3 protein, with no DNA. The table lists roughly 330,000 distinct CDR3 sequences, with 2% to 2.5% in the top ten. Notes on the study in general: IBD patients shared fewer clonotypes with other individuals than healthy twins, especially patients with disease activity signs.

The chain couples TRBV5-1 to TRBJ2-7; lacking DNA, the TRBD1 call made by TCRdb goes unchecked. The sequenced sample was blood. This sequence was found in a human donor with ulcerative colitis or Crohn's disease, or a healthy co-twin of an affected twin (not recorded which). CDR3 protein: CASSLDGTGVYEQYF.